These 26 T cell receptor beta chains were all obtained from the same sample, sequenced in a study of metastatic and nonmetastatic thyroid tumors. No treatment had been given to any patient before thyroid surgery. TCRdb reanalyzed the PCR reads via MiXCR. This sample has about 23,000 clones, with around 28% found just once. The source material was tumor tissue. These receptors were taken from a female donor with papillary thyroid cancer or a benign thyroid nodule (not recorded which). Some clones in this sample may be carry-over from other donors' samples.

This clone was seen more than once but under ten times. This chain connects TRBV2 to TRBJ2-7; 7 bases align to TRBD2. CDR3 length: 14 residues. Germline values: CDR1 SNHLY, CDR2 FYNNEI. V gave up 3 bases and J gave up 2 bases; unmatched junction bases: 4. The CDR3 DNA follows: TGTGCCAGCAGTGATTTAGCGGGCCCCTACGAGCAGTACTTC. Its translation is CASSDLAGPYEQYF.

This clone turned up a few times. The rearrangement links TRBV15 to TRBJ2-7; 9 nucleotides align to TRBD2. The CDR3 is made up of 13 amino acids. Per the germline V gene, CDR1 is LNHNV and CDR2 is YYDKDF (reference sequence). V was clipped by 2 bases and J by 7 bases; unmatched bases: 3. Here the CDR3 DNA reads TGTGCCACCAGCAGAATAGCGGGAGAAGAGCAGTACTTC. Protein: CATSRIAGEEQYF.

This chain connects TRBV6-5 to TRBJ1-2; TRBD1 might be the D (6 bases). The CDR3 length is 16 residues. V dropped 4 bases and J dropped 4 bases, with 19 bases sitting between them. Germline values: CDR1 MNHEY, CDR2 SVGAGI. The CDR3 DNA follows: TGTGCCAGCAGTTCCTACTACGAAACAGGGACCTATGGCTACACCTTC. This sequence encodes CASSSYYETGTYGYTF.

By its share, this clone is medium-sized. The CDR3 DNA sequence: TGTGCCAGCAGTTTGGGCGGGAAAAGCTCCTACGAGCAGTACTTC. This sequence encodes CASSLGGKSSYEQYF. J is TRBJ2-7 and V is TRBV28, with D possibly TRBD2 on 6 matching bases. CDR3 length: 15 amino acids. In germline, CDR1 is MDHEN, CDR2 SYDVKM. V lost 3 bases, J lost 0 bases, and 12 bases lay in between. The complete variable domain, with remaining parts taken from reference TRBV28 and TRBJ2-7, reads DVKVTQSSRYLVKRTGEKVFLECVQDMDHENMFWYRQDPGLGLRLIYFSYDVKMKEKGDIPEGYSVSREKKERFSLILESASTNQTSMYLCASSLGGKSSYEQYFGPGTRLTVT.

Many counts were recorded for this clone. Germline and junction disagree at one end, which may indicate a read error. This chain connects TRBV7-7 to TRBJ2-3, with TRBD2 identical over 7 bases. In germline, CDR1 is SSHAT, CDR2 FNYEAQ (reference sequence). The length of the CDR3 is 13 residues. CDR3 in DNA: TGTGCTAGCAGCTTCAGCGGGGTTGATACGCAGTATTTT. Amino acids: CASSFSGVDTQYF.

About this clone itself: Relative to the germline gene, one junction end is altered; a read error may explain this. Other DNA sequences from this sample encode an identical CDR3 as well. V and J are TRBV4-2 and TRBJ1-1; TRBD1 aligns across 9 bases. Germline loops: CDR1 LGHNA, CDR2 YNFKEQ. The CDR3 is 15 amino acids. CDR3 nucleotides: TGTGCGAGCAGCAAGGGACAGGGCCCTGACACTGAAGCTTTCTTT. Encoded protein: CASSKGQGPDTEAFF.

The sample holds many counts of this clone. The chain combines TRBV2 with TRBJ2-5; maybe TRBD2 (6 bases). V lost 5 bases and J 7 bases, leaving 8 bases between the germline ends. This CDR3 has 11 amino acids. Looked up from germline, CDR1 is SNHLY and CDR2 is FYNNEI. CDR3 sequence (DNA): TGTGCCAGCAGTTATAGCGGGACCCAGTACTTC. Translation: CASSYSGTQYF.

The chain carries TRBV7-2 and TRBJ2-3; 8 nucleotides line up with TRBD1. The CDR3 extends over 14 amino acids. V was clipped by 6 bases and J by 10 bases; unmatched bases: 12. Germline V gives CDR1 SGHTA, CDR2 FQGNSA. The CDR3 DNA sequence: TGTGCCAGCAGACCCCAGGGGGCCACATATGCGCAGTATTTT. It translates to CASRPQGATYAQYF.

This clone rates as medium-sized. The CDR3 bases are TGCGCCAGCAGCCCGGGACAGGGCTACTACGAGCAGTACTTC. Protein product: CASSPGQGYYEQYF. The J gene is TRBJ2-7, the V gene TRBV5-1; 9 nucleotides line up with TRBD1. CDR1 and CDR2 from the germline V gene are SGHRS and YFSETQ. After removal of 4 bases from V and 3 bases from J, the junction contained 5 bases not matched to a gene. This CDR3 is built from 14 residues.

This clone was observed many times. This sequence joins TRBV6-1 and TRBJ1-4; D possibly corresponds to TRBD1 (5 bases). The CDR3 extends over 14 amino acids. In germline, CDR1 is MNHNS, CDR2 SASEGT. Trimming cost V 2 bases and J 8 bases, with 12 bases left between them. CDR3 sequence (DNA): TGTGCCAGCAGTGAATTCAGGGTAGGAGAAAAACTGTTTTTT. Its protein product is CASSEFRVGEKLFF.

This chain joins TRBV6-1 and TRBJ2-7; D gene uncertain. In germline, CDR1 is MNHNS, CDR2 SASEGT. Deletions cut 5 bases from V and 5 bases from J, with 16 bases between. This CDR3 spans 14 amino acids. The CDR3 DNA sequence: TGTGCCAGCAGTCGGTACAGTGGTAACCACGAGCAGTACTTC. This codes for CASSRYSGNHEQYF.

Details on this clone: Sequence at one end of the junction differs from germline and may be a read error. CDR3 DNA: TGTGCAAGCAGCGAAAGGACATGGGGTCGGGATGAGCAGTTCTTC. This codes for CASSERTWGRDEQFF. The chain links TRBV7-6 to TRBJ2-1; a possible D gene is TRBD1 (5 bases). The V gene's germline CDR1 is SGHVS and CDR2 FNYEAQ. This CDR3 contains 15 residues.

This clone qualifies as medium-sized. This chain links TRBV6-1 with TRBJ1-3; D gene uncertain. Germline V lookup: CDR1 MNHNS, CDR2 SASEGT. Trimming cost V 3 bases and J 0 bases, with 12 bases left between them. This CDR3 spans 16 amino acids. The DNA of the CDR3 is TGTGCCAGCAGTGATCCGAGCAAGAGCTCTGGAAACACCATATATTTT. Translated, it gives CASSDPSKSSGNTIYF.

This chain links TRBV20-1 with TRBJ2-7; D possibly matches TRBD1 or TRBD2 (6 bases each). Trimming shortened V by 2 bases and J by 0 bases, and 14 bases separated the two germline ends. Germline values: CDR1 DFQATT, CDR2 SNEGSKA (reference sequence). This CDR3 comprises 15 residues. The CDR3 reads CSARRTQGGSYEQYF. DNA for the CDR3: TGCAGTGCTAGACGAACACAGGGAGGCTCCTACGAGCAGTACTTC.

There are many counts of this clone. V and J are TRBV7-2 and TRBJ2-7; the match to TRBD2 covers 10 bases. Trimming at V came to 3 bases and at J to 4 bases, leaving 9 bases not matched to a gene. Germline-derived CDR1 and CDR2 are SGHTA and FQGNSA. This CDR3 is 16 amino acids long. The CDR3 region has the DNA TGTGCCAGCAGCTTGCTAATAGCGGGGGGCGCGTACGAGCAGTACTTC. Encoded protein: CASSLLIAGGAYEQYF.

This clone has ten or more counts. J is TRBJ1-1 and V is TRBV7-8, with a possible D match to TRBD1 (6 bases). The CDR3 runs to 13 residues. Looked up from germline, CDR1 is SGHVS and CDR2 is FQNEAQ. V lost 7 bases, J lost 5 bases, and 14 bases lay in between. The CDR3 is CASTQGSVTEAFF. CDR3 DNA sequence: TGTGCCAGCACCCAGGGGAGTGTAACTGAAGCTTTCTTT.

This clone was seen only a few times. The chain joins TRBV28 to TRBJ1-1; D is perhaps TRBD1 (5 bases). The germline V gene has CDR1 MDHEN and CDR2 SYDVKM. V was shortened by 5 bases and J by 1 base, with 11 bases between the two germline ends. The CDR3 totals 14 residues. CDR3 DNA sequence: TGTGCCAGCAGTCTACACAGGCCGAACACTGAAGCTTTCTTT. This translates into CASSLHRPNTEAFF.

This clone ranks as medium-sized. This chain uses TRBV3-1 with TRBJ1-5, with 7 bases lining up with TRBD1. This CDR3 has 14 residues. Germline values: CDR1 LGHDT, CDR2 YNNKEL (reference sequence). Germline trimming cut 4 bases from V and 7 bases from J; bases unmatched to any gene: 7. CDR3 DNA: TGTGCCAGCAGCCTACAGGGGACGGGCCAGCCCCAGCATTTT. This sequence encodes CASSLQGTGQPQHF.

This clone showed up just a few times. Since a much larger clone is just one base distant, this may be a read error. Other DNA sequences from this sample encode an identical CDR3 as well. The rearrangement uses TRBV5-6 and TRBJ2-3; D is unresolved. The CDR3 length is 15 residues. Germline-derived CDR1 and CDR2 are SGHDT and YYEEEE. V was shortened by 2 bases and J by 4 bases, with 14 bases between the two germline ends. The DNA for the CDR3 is TGTGCCAGCAGCTTAATGGGCGGTGGGGCAGATACGCAGTATTTT. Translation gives CASSLMGGGADTQYF.

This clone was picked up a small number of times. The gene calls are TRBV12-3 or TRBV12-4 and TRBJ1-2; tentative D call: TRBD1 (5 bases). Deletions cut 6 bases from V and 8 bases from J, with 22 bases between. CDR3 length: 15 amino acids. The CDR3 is CASSRSTEPFFGYTF. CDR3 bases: TGTGCCAGCAGCAGGTCGACAGAGCCTTTCTTCGGCTACACCTTC.

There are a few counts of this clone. In nucleotides, the CDR3 is TGTGCCAGCAGTTACAGAGAGGCAAGCACTGAAGCTTTCTTT. Translated: CASSYREASTEAFF. The chain employs TRBV6-2 or TRBV6-3 and TRBJ1-1; no clear D gene. Germline V lookup: CDR1 MNHEY, CDR2 SVGEGT. V was pared by 2 bases and J by 4 bases, with 11 bases between. The CDR3 is made up of 14 amino acids.

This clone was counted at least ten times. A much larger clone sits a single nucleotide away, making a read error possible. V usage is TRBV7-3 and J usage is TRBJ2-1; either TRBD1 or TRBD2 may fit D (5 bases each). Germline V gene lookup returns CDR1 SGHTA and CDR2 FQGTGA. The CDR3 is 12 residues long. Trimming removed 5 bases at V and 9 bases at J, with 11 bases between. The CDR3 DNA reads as TGTGCCAGCAGCGTATCGGGGACTGAGCAGTTCTTC. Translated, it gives CASSVSGTEQFF. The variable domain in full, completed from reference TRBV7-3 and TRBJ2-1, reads GAGVSQTPSNKVTEKGKYVELRCDPISGHTALYWYRQSLGQGPEFLIYFQGTGAADDSGLPNDRFFAVRPEGSVSTLKIQRTERGDSAVYLCASSVSGTEQFFGPGTRLTVL.

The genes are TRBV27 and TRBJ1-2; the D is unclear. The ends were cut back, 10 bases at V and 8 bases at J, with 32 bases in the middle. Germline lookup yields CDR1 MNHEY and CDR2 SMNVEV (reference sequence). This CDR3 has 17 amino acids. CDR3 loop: CAIQQLSAVGRVSGYTF. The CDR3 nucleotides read TGTGCCATCCAGCAGTTATCAGCGGTTGGGAGGGTGAGCGGCTACACCTTC.

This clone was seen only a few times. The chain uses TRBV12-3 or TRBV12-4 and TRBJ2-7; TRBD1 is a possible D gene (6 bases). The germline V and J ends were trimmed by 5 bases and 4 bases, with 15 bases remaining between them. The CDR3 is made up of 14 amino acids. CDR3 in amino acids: CASSTSYDRYEQYF. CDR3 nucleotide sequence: TGTGCCAGCAGTACCTCGTATGACAGGTACGAGCAGTACTTC.

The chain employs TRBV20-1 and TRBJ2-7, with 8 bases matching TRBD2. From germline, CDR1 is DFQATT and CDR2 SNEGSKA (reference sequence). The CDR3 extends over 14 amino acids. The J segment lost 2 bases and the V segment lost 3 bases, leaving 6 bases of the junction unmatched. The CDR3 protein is CSASLAGGPYEQYF. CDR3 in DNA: TGCAGTGCTAGCTTGGCGGGAGGACCCTACGAGCAGTACTTC.

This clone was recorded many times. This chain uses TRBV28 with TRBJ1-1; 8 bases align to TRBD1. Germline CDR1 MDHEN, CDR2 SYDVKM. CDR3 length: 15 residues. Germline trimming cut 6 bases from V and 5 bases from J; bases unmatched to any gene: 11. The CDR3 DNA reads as TGTGCCAGCAGGTCTTCAGGGGGCGGGTGGACTGAAGCTTTCTTT. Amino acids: CASRSSGGGWTEAFF.